The 32 T cell receptor beta chains below were found in one sample sequenced in a study of cytomegalovirus exposure and HLA in healthy donors (dated by TCRdb to 2015 to 2018). Receptors were amplified or captured by the immunoSEQ multiplex PCR assay. For the multiplex PCR, a mixture combining 60 forward primers for TCR Vbeta segments and 13 reverse primers for TCR Jbeta segments was used. This is the immuneACCESS table as TCRdb keeps it, with only in-frame sequences that have V and J called. A part of the clones is gone; compared with another copy, unresolved V genes explain less than half, and the rest is unexplained. The sample has under 250,000 clones on record, 75% to 85% of them singletons. The ten largest clones take up 2.7% of the sample. Sequenced: PBMCs. All receptors come from a woman in her thirties or forties in good health and CMV-seronegative.

The chain recombines TRBV18 with TRBJ2-1; the D gene is possibly TRBD2 (5 bases). The germline V gene has CDR1 KGHSH and CDR2 LQKENI. There are 13 residues in the CDR3. Trimming shortened V by 2 bases and J by 7 bases, and 9 bases separated the two germline ends. The CDR3 region has the DNA TGTGCCAGCTCACCAAGTGGCGGGAATGAGCAGTTCTTC. This gives the protein CASSPSGGNEQFF.

V and J are TRBV9 and TRBJ2-3; 14 positions agree with TRBD2. Germline V CDR1 and CDR2: SGDLS, YYNGEE. The CDR3 has 15 amino acids. J gave up 8 bases and V 6 bases, and 8 bases lay outside the gene matches. The CDR3 loop reads CASTQEGTSGGTQYF. In DNA, the CDR3 is TGTGCCAGCACCCAAGAGGGGACTAGCGGGGGTACGCAGTATTTT.

This clone came up a few times. The chain is built from TRBV15 and TRBJ2-3; 10 bases match TRBD1. Germline lookup yields CDR1 LNHNV and CDR2 YYDKDF (reference sequence). V dropped 0 bases and J dropped 7; count of bases not matched to a gene: 13. CDR3 length: 18 amino acids. This CDR3 is CATSRDRLDRGNLYTQYF. The CDR3 DNA reads TGTGCCACCAGCAGAGATCGGCTGGACAGGGGGAACCTGTATACGCAGTATTTT.

The chain links TRBV5-1 to TRBJ2-7, with 7 nucleotides matching TRBD2. With 2 bases clipped from V and 3 bases from J, the junction kept 2 bases outside the gene matches. The CDR3 is 13 amino acids. The germline V gene has CDR1 SGHRS and CDR2 YFSETQ. In nucleotides, the CDR3 is TGCGCCAGCAGCTTTCCTAGCGGCTACGAGCAGTACTTC. Translated, it gives CASSFPSGYEQYF.

A single count supports this clone. J is TRBJ2-1 and V is TRBV5-1; 15 bases map to TRBD2. V gave up 4 bases and J gave up 0 bases; unmatched junction bases: 14. Per the germline V gene, CDR1 is SGHRS and CDR2 is YFSETQ. The CDR3 has 21 amino acids. CDR3 loop: CASSAKTGLAGGQSSYNEQFF. The CDR3 bases are TGCGCCAGCAGCGCGAAAACCGGACTAGCGGGAGGGCAAAGCTCCTACAATGAGCAGTTCTTC.

V is TRBV7-9 and J is TRBJ2-1, with a weak D call TRBD2 (5 bases). Germline CDR1 reads SEHNR; CDR2 reads FQNEAQ (reference sequence). The CDR3 is 15 amino acids. V was cut by 1 base and J by 7 bases, with 14 bases left in between. CDR3 residues: CASSLGAVATNEQFF. The CDR3 DNA reads TGTGCCAGCAGCTTAGGAGCGGTAGCAACGAATGAGCAGTTCTTC.

The rearrangement links TRBV30 to TRBJ2-2; 7 bases match TRBD2. The CDR3 sequence is 13 residues long. The germline V gene encodes CDR1 GTSNPN and CDR2 SVGIG (reference sequence). The trim removed 5 bases at V and 6 bases at J, leaving 6 bases unmatched. The CDR3 region is CAWGGEGPGELFF. The CDR3 DNA reads as TGTGCCTGGGGGGGGGAGGGCCCCGGGGAGCTGTTTTTT. The variable domain in full, with the rest retrieved from reference TRBV30 and TRBJ2-2, is SQTIHQWPATLVQPVGSPLSLECTVEGTSNPNLYWYRQAAGRGLQLLFYSVGIGQISSEVPQNLSASRPQDRQFILSSKKLLLSDSGFYLCAWGGEGPGELFFGEGSRLTVL.

The chain joins TRBV4-2 to TRBJ1-1; possibly TRBD1 for D (5 bases). CDR1 is LGHNA, CDR2 YNFKEQ, per germline. The CDR3 loop spans 16 amino acids. Trimming shortened V by 6 bases and J by 0 bases, and 17 bases separated the two germline ends. CDR3: CASSLLRGTVNTEAFF. CDR3 DNA: TGTGCCAGCAGTCTACTTCGGGGGACGGTGAACACTGAAGCTTTCTTT.

This clone was counted once. J is TRBJ1-2 and V is TRBV7-9; D not resolved. The germline V and J ends were trimmed by 3 bases and 5 bases, with 7 bases remaining between them. Germline CDR1 reads SEHNR; CDR2 reads FQNEAQ (reference sequence). The length of the CDR3 is 12 residues. In DNA, the CDR3 is TGTGCCAGCAGCTTTGAACAGTATGGCTACACCTTC. Translated: CASSFEQYGYTF.

The chain joins TRBV28 to TRBJ2-3; TRBD1 matches 7 bases. The germline gives CDR1 MDHEN, CDR2 SYDVKM. The V gene end was trimmed by 5 bases and the J gene end by 3 bases; junction bases not matched to a gene: 5. The CDR3 is 14 amino acids. In nucleotides, the CDR3 is TGTGCCAGCAGTCCCCGACAGGGAACAGATACGCAGTATTTT. It codes for CASSPRQGTDTQYF.

This clone occurred a few times. This rearrangement joins TRBV5-1 to TRBJ1-2; D remains unclear. Germline lookup yields CDR1 SGHRS and CDR2 YFSETQ. The ends were cut back, 0 bases at V and 8 bases at J, with 14 bases in the middle. The CDR3 contains 14 residues. The CDR3: CASSLGPSAGGYTF. As DNA, the CDR3 is TGCGCCAGCAGCTTGGGCCCCTCAGCGGGAGGCTACACCTTC.

Here the CDR3 reads CASSPGGEGTEAFF. The CDR3 nucleotides read TGTGCCAGCAGCCCCGGGGGGGAGGGCACTGAAGCTTTCTTT. This chain uses TRBV7-3 with TRBJ1-1; D possibly corresponds to TRBD1 (5 bases). This CDR3 contains 14 residues. Germline values: CDR1 SGHTA, CDR2 FQGTGA. Trimming took off 5 bases at V and 4 bases at J, with 14 bases between the two ends.

V is TRBV6-1 and J is TRBJ2-7; D remains ambiguous. The germline gives CDR1 MNHNS, CDR2 SASEGT. The CDR3 runs to 13 residues. V gave up 5 bases and J gave up 2 bases, with 10 bases separating them. In nucleotides, the CDR3 is TGTGCCAGCAGTTCCCGACATCCCTACGAGCAGTACTTC. As protein: CASSSRHPYEQYF.

This sequence joins TRBV6-4 and TRBJ2-3, with a tentative D call TRBD1 (6 bases). Germline-derived CDR1 and CDR2 are MRHNA and SNTAGT. CDR3 size: 15 residues. Between the trimmed V and J ends, which lost 0 bases and 0 bases, there was a span of 7 bases. DNA for the CDR3: TGTGCCAGCAGTGACTCGAGGGGGAGCACAGATACGCAGTATTTT. Its protein product is CASSDSRGSTDTQYF.

The chain employs TRBV10-3 and TRBJ2-1; D not resolved. Germline V lookup: CDR1 ENHRY, CDR2 SYGVKD. This CDR3 spans 14 amino acids. Trimming pared 3 bases from V and 4 bases from J, leaving 10 bases between. CDR3 nucleotides: TGTGCCATCAGTGAAAGTGAGGAATACAATGAGCAGTTCTTC. It specifies CAISESEEYNEQFF.

The gene calls are TRBV7-6 and TRBJ2-1; 9 bases are a match to TRBD1. The CDR3 consists of 16 residues. Germline CDR1 is SGHVS and CDR2 is FNYEAQ. After removal of 1 base from V and 8 bases from J, the junction contained 9 bases not matched to a gene. The CDR3 bases are TGTGCCAGCAGCTTAGAACGAGACAGGGGGTTCGATGAGCAGTTCTTC. Its translation: CASSLERDRGFDEQFF. Combining the CDR3 with reference TRBV7-6 and TRBJ2-1 gives the whole variable domain GAGVSQSPRYKVTKRGQDVALRCDPISGHVSLYWYRQALGQGPEFLTYFNYEAQQDKSGLPNDRFSAERPEGSISTLTIQRTEQRDSAMYRCASSLERDRGFDEQFFGPGTRLTVL.

V gene TRBV6-6 combines with J gene TRBJ1-1; 9 bases align to TRBD1. The germline CDR1 and CDR2 sequences are MNHNY and SVGAGI (reference sequence). CDR3 length equals 14 residues. Trimming cost V 6 bases and J 1 base; bases outside gene matches: 3. In nucleotides, the CDR3 is TGTGCCAGCAGACAGGGGGCAAGGAACACTGAAGCTTTCTTT. This gives the protein CASRQGARNTEAFF.

The rearrangement joins TRBV13 to TRBJ2-5, with a weak D call TRBD1 (6 bases). Per germline, CDR1 PRHDT and CDR2 FYEKMQ (reference sequence). Between the trimmed V and J ends, which lost 5 bases and 9 bases, there was a span of 10 bases. The CDR3 covers 11 residues. The DNA of the CDR3 is TGTGCCAGCAGCCGTGAGGGGGCCCAGTACTTC. Translating gives CASSREGAQYF.

This clone was seen only a few times. This chain joins TRBV2 and TRBJ1-1, with TRBD1 matching 10 bases. The germline V gene encodes CDR1 SNHLY and CDR2 FYNNEI. J was trimmed by 4 bases and V by 3 bases; bases with no gene match: 5. The CDR3 length is 15 residues. The DNA of the CDR3 is TGTGCCAGCAGTGAGAGGGGACAGGGGTTCACTGAAGCTTTCTTT. Its protein product is CASSERGQGFTEAFF.

This CDR3 is CASSLGGSGDANYGYTF. The CDR3 nucleotides are TGTGCCAGCAGCTTAGGTGGCAGCGGCGATGCTAACTATGGCTACACCTTC. V and J are TRBV7-2 and TRBJ1-2; D gene unclear. The V end lost 1 base, the J end lost 0 bases, and 15 bases lay between the germline ends. The CDR3 sequence is 17 residues long. Germline-derived CDR1 and CDR2 are SGHTA and FQGNSA.

The DNA of the CDR3 is TGTGCCAGCAGCTTAGGAAGCGGGCTCCGCACAGATACGCAGTATTTT. As protein: CASSLGSGLRTDTQYF. The V call is TRBV7-2, the J call TRBJ2-3; possible D gene TRBD2, 6 bases. V was trimmed by 1 base and J by 1 base, leaving 12 bases between them. Looked up from germline, CDR1 is SGHTA and CDR2 is FQGNSA. The CDR3 is made up of 16 amino acids.

This clone was observed a handful of times. CDR3 in amino acids: CANRGGRDYNEQFF. As DNA, the CDR3 is TGTGCAAACAGAGGCGGGAGGGACTACAATGAGCAGTTCTTC. This chain links TRBV2 with TRBJ2-1; 9 bases agree with TRBD2. The CDR3 contains 14 residues. Germline CDR1 reads SNHLY; CDR2 reads FYNNEI. The variable domain in full, completed from reference TRBV2 and TRBJ2-1, reads EPEVTQTPSHQVTQMGQEVILRCVPISNHLYFYWYRQILGQKVEFLVSFYNNEISEKSEIFDDQFSVERPDGSNFTLKIRSTKLEDSAMYFCANRGGRDYNEQFFGPGTRLTVL.

Written as DNA, the CDR3 is TGCAGCGTTGGGACAGGGGGGGATACGCAGTATTTT. It yields the protein CSVGTGGDTQYF. V usage is TRBV29-1 and J usage is TRBJ2-3; 10 positions match TRBD1. Germline CDR1 is SQVTM and CDR2 is ANQGSEA. The CDR3 is 12 amino acids. V trimming: 4 bases; J trimming: 6 bases; junction bases outside the gene matches: 1.

The V call is TRBV2, the J call TRBJ1-2; D is unclear. Germline loops: CDR1 SNHLY, CDR2 FYNNEI. The CDR3 extends over 16 amino acids. Between the trimmed V and J ends, which lost 5 bases and 0 bases, there was a span of 16 bases. This chain's CDR3 is CASSYHGLFSNYGYTF. The CDR3 region has the DNA TGTGCCAGCAGTTATCACGGACTGTTTTCTAACTATGGCTACACCTTC.

The V call is TRBV18, the J call TRBJ1-3, with 7 bases aligning to TRBD1. The V and J ends lost 3 bases and 4 bases, in that order; junction bases with no gene match: 6. CDR1 and CDR2 (germline): KGHSH, LQKENI. CDR3 length: 15 amino acids. This CDR3 is CASSPTGVPGNTIYF. The CDR3 DNA reads as TGTGCCAGCTCACCTACAGGGGTACCCGGAAACACCATATATTTT.

This rearrangement joins TRBV6-6 to TRBJ1-1; no definite D call. CDR1 and CDR2 from the germline V gene are MNHNY and SVGAGI (reference sequence). The CDR3 is 15 residues long. Trimming pared 2 bases from V and 4 bases from J, leaving 14 bases between. The CDR3 DNA follows: TGTGCCAGCAGTTACAGGGCGGGAAAGGCCACTGAAGCTTTCTTT. This sequence encodes CASSYRAGKATEAFF.

This clone was found once. The chain is built from TRBV6-5 and TRBJ1-2; perhaps TRBD1 as D (6 bases). This CDR3 region has 16 residues. Germline V gene data show CDR1 as MNHEY and CDR2 as SVGAGI. Trimming took off 4 bases at V and 4 bases at J, with 19 bases between the two ends. The CDR3 spells CASSSLLQGRGYGYTF. In DNA form, the CDR3 reads TGTGCCAGCAGTTCCCTATTACAGGGACGCGGCTATGGCTACACCTTC.

The V gene is TRBV29-1, the J gene TRBJ1-3; no clear D gene. This CDR3 has 13 amino acids. Germline assignment: CDR1 SQVTM and CDR2 ANQGSEA. The ends were cut back, 5 bases at V and 0 bases at J, with 8 bases in the middle. The CDR3 loop reads CSVYSSSGNTIYF. The CDR3 nucleotides are TGCAGCGTTTACAGTTCCTCTGGAAACACCATATATTTT.

This sequence joins TRBV11-3 and TRBJ2-1; perhaps TRBD2 as D (6 bases). The CDR3 runs 15 residues. Germline CDR1 SGHNT, CDR2 YENEEA. Trimming took 1 base from V and 7 from J, leaving 14 bases between them. The CDR3 region is CASSLGAASENEQFF. The CDR3 DNA reads TGTGCCAGCAGCTTAGGCGCGGCTAGCGAGAATGAGCAGTTCTTC.

This rearrangement joins TRBV2 to TRBJ2-7, with D possibly matching TRBD1 (5 bases). The CDR3 length is 13 residues. Trimming removed 3 bases at V and 2 bases at J, with 8 bases between. CDR1 and CDR2 (germline): SNHLY, FYNNEI. The CDR3: CASSDPTAYEQYF. Here the CDR3 DNA reads TGTGCCAGCAGTGATCCGACAGCCTACGAGCAGTACTTC. Based on the CDR3 plus reference TRBV2 and TRBJ2-7, the full variable domain is EPEVTQTPSHQVTQMGQEVILRCVPISNHLYFYWYRQILGQKVEFLVSFYNNEISEKSEIFDDQFSVERPDGSNFTLKIRSTKLEDSAMYFCASSDPTAYEQYFGPGTRLTVT.

The table lists this clone with a few counts. V and J are TRBV5-1 and TRBJ2-1, with 14 bases fitting TRBD2. V lost 4 bases, J lost 13 bases, and 10 bases stayed unmatched. The CDR3 is 15 residues long. Germline-derived CDR1 and CDR2 are SGHRS and YFSETQ. CDR3 nucleotide sequence: TGCGCCAGCAGCCTGGGACTAGCGGGAGCGGTCGGTCAGTTCTTC. Protein product: CASSLGLAGAVGQFF. Combining the CDR3 with reference TRBV5-1 and TRBJ2-1 gives the whole variable domain KAGVTQTPRYLIKTRGQQVTLSCSPISGHRSVSWYQQTPGQGLQFLFEYFSETQRNKGNFPGRFSGRQFSNSRSEMNVSTLELGDSALYLCASSLGLAGAVGQFFGPGTRLTVL.

A few counts support this clone. The V call is TRBV6-6, the J call TRBJ2-5; D is perhaps TRBD2 (6 bases). CDR1 and CDR2 from the germline V gene are MNHNY and SVGAGI (reference sequence). V was trimmed by 6 bases and J by 5 bases, leaving 13 bases between them. This CDR3 is built from 13 residues. Here the CDR3 reads CASSGLKSETQYF. The CDR3 nucleotides are TGTGCCAGCAGCGGACTAAAGTCGGAGACCCAGTACTTC.